Following are 5 T cell receptor beta chains from one sample sequenced in a study of cytomegalovirus exposure and HLA in healthy donors. With 60 Vbeta and 13 Jbeta primers, the PCR was carried out. The data were produced by immunoSEQ multiplex PCR, yet TCRdb's version contains in-frame clones alone and is incomplete. Among more than 80,000 clones listed, around four fifths were seen once. Sequenced material: PBMCs. These TCRs come from a female donor in good health and CMV-seropositive.

This rearrangement joins TRBV19 to TRBJ1-1, with TRBD1 as a possible D gene (5 bases). V dropped 5 bases and J dropped 5 bases, with 6 bases sitting between them. This CDR3 is built from 11 residues. Germline V gives CDR1 LNHDA, CDR2 SQIVND (reference sequence). Here the CDR3 reads CASSGATEAFF. DNA of the CDR3: TGTGCCAGTAGTGGGGCGACTGAAGCTTTCTTT.

The CDR3 DNA reads TGTGCCAGCAGCCCGGGACTAGCGGGGGTCGACACCGGGGAGCTGTTTTTT. Amino acid sequence: CASSPGLAGVDTGELFF. The genes are TRBV5-6 and TRBJ2-2; 14 nucleotides agree with TRBD2. V trimming: 4 bases; J trimming: 3 bases; junction bases outside the gene matches: 5. There are 17 residues in the CDR3. Germline values: CDR1 SGHDT, CDR2 YYEEEE.

The chain carries TRBV28 and TRBJ2-7; 7 positions match TRBD1. The CDR3 is 12 residues long. J lost 2 bases, V lost 8 bases, and 3 bases had no gene match. The germline CDR1 and CDR2 sequences are MDHEN and SYDVKM. The CDR3 is CASAGQAYEQYF. The CDR3 DNA is TGTGCCAGCGCCGGACAGGCCTACGAGCAGTACTTC.

V and J are TRBV9 and TRBJ2-5, with 8 nucleotides matching TRBD2. The V gene end was trimmed by 4 bases and the J gene end by 5 bases; junction bases not matched to a gene: 13. The CDR3 covers 16 residues. Germline lookup yields CDR1 SGDLS and CDR2 YYNGEE. CDR3 bases: TGTGCCAGCAGCTCAAGACGAGCGGGAGCAGGGGAGACCCAGTACTTC. It yields the protein CASSSRRAGAGETQYF. Together with reference TRBV9 and TRBJ2-5, the CDR3 gives the full variable domain: DSGVTQTPKHLITATGQRVTLRCSPRSGDLSVYWYQQSLDQGLQFLIQYYNGEERAKGNILERFSAQQFPDLHSELNLSSLELGDSALYFCASSSRRAGAGETQYFGPGTRLLVL.

The chain combines TRBV21-1 with TRBJ1-5; the table's D call TRBD1 went unverified against the DNA. TRBV21-1 is termed a pseudogene. This CDR3 has 22 residues. CDR3 residues: CASSKDGIGTEVEVYSNQPQHF. CDR3 nucleotide sequence: TGTGCCAGCAGCAAAGACGGAATAGGGACAGAAGTTGAGGTATATAGCAATCAGCCCCAGCATTTT.